Included here is one T cell receptor (beta chain) sequence, with context. These data belong to a study of early T cells in non-severe SARS-CoV-2 infection. Trimming cost V 3 bases and J 5 bases; bases outside gene matches: 4. CDR3 length: 15 residues. The germline gives CDR1 LGHNA, CDR2 YSLEER. One entry per CDR3 protein results from TCRdb running MiXCR on the 5' RACE reads. The sample has 70,000 to 85,000 distinct CDR3 sequences; about 12% are singletons. The receptor was derived from an adult who was a healthcare worker with PCR-confirmed SARS-CoV-2 infection or an uninfected control (not recorded which). The genes are TRBV4-3 and TRBJ2-5; 12 bases line up with TRBD2. The sample comprised whole blood. The CDR3 reads CASSQRTSGMETQYF. The CDR3 nucleotides are TGCGCCAGCAGCCAGAGGACTAGCGGGATGGAGACCCAGTACTTC.